Sequencing of this T cell receptor beta chain was carried out in a study of CD8 T cell repertoires and HIV-1 epitope variants. Study overall: Control wells had CMV/EBV/flu peptides, negative Ebola AY9, or no peptide. Separate from the cultures, 1M uncultured T cells served as baseline.

Clones were read by immunoSEQ multiplex PCR, and TCRdb kept only the in-frame ones, dropping some. The table records under 100,000 clones, approximately 70% of them present only once. The germline V gene has CDR1 LNHDA and CDR2 SQIVND (reference sequence). The ends lost 4 bases at V and 7 bases at J; junction bases unmatched: 11. CDR3 length: 16 residues. The chain uses TRBV19 and TRBJ1-5; 9 positions agree with TRBD1. Specimen: uncultured baseline CD8+ T cells from peripheral blood mononuclear cells (PBMCs). The receptor was isolated from a male donor with HIV. CDR3 residues: CASSNPGTGMEQPQHF. The CDR3 nucleotides read TGTGCCAGTAGTAACCCCGGGACAGGGATGGAGCAGCCCCAGCATTTT. Based on the CDR3 plus reference TRBV19 and TRBJ1-5, the full variable domain is DGGITQSPKYLFRKEGQNVTLSCEQNLNHDAMYWYRQDPGQGLRLIYYSQIVNDFQKGDIAEGYSVSREKKESFPLTVTSAQKNPTAFYLCASSNPGTGMEQPQHFGDGTRLSIL.